The T cell receptor (beta chain) described here comes from a study of blood T cells in healthy people across ages. Per germline, CDR1 MNHEY and CDR2 SVGAGI. The CDR3 length is 15 residues. Every donor contributed ten milliliters of peripheral blood by blood draw. Study findings and constraints: Long-lived donors exceeded aged donors in naive CD4+ cells and diversity.

The authors ran a second PCR of about 7 to 11 cycles using a sample-barcoded 5' primer and a J-beta primer mix. A single record per CDR3 protein comes from TCRdb applying MiXCR to the 5' RACE reads. The sample holds 1.5 million to 2 million distinct CDR3 sequences, around 40% seen once. Remarks on this clonotype: The antigen is unknown. An end of the junction differs from the germline gene, which may be a read error.

Material: blood. The receptor comes from a human donor in good health. The V call is TRBV6-5, the J call TRBJ2-7; 7 bases are a match to TRBD1. CDR3 nucleotide sequence: TGTGCCAGCAGAGACGGGACAGACTTCTCCTACGAGCAGGACTTC. It codes for CASRDGTDFSYEQDF.